The 32 T cell receptor beta chains given below trace back to one sample, sequenced in a study of T-cell memory formation after mild COVID-19. TCRdb redid the calling of the 5' RACE reads with MiXCR, one entry per CDR3 protein. The sample lists under 350,000 distinct CDR3 sequences; roughly 15% were seen once. The sample consisted of PBMCs or a T cell subset sorted from them (not recorded which). The receptors derive from a man between 18 and 35 years old who had mild COVID-19 (a few samples of this study predate the infection). Cell type and time point are not known.

This clonotype was picked up many times. The chain links TRBV20-1 to TRBJ2-1, with D possibly TRBD2 on 7 matching bases. Germline CDR1 DFQATT, CDR2 SNEGSKA (reference sequence). The V and J ends lost 6 bases and 5 bases respectively, with 17 bases between them. CDR3 size: 14 residues. The CDR3 sequence: CSAEIGGPNNEQFF. The CDR3 DNA follows: TGCAGTGCAGAGATCGGGGGGCCAAACAATGAGCAGTTCTTC.

This clonotype has a handful of counts. The CDR3 region has the DNA TGTGCCAGCGGCGGGTCGGGACAGAACCAAGAGACCCAGTACTTC. Its protein product is CASGGSGQNQETQYF. The rearrangement joins TRBV25-1 to TRBJ2-5, with 7 bases aligning to TRBD1. This CDR3 has 15 residues. The ends lost 8 bases at V and 0 bases at J; junction bases unmatched: 9. Germline V gene lookup returns CDR1 MGHDK and CDR2 SYGVNS.

The sample holds a few counts of this clonotype. The chain links TRBV4-2 to TRBJ1-5; TRBD1 aligns across 10 bases. Per germline, CDR1 LGHNA and CDR2 YNFKEQ. The CDR3 runs to 15 residues. Trimming removed 8 bases from V and 2 bases from J; junction bases left unmatched: 6. CDR3 sequence reads: CASGRQGAGNQPQHF. The CDR3 coding sequence is TGTGCCAGCGGAAGACAGGGGGCGGGCAATCAGCCCCAGCATTTT.

This clonotype was detected only a few times. This chain uses TRBV12-3 or TRBV12-4 with TRBJ2-5; D may be TRBD1 (6 bases). Trimming stripped 8 bases from V and 5 bases from J, with 12 bases between. CDR3 size: 12 residues. CDR3: CASGQSRETQYF. The CDR3 region has the DNA TGTGCCAGCGGACAGTCTCGGGAGACCCAGTACTTC.

This sequence joins TRBV5-4 and TRBJ1-2; weak D call: TRBD1 (5 bases). V dropped 1 base and J dropped 7 bases, with 8 bases sitting between them. This CDR3 is built from 12 residues. CDR1 SGHNT and CDR2 YYREEE come from the germline V gene (reference sequence). CDR3 sequence reads: CASSLYTGGYTF. In nucleotides, the CDR3 is TGTGCCAGCAGCTTGTATACAGGTGGCTACACCTTC.

The chain has TRBV4-2 and TRBJ2-1; 7 bases agree with TRBD2. The CDR3 has 15 residues. With V trimmed by 2 bases and J by 3 bases, 4 bases remained unmatched. CDR1 is LGHNA and CDR2 is YNFKEQ in the germline V gene. Here the CDR3 DNA reads TGTGCCAGCAGCCAATCTAGCGGACTCTACAATGAGCAGTTCTTC. The encoded protein is CASSQSSGLYNEQFF.

The chain joins TRBV12-3 or TRBV12-4 to TRBJ2-5, with 15 bases matching TRBD2. This CDR3 spans 17 amino acids. V was pared by 6 bases and J by 5 bases, with 10 bases of the junction left unmatched. As DNA, the CDR3 is TGTGCCAGCAGCCCAGGGAGGACTAGCGGGGGGGCGGAGACCCAGTACTTC. Translation gives CASSPGRTSGGAETQYF.

Only a few counts were recorded for this clonotype. The rearrangement uses TRBV5-1 and TRBJ1-2; 7 bases match TRBD1. The V and J ends lost 4 bases and 8 bases, in that order; junction bases with no gene match: 14. The CDR3 is 15 residues long. From germline, CDR1 is SGHRS and CDR2 YFSETQ. CDR3 residues: CASSLGQPTLRGYTF. The DNA for the CDR3 is TGCGCCAGCAGCCTGGGACAGCCCACCCTTCGGGGCTACACCTTC.

This clonotype turned up a few times. The rearrangement links TRBV5-1 to TRBJ2-1, with 15 bases that match TRBD2. Unmatched junction bases numbered 5, after V lost 7 bases and J lost 6 bases. This CDR3 is 15 amino acids long. Per the germline V gene, CDR1 is SGHRS and CDR2 is YFSETQ. CDR3 sequence: CASQGLAGGLNEQFF. CDR3 sequence (DNA): TGCGCCAGCCAGGGACTAGCGGGGGGCCTCAATGAGCAGTTCTTC.

Only a few counts were recorded for this clonotype. The chain recombines TRBV20-1 with TRBJ1-4, with a tentative D call TRBD1 (6 bases). V lost 2 bases and J lost 6, with 13 bases in between. There are 14 residues in the CDR3. From germline, CDR1 is DFQATT and CDR2 SNEGSKA (reference sequence). DNA for the CDR3: TGCAGTGCTAGACGGCAGGGGAGTTATGAAAAACTGTTTTTT. As protein: CSARRQGSYEKLFF.

This clonotype was counted only a few times. The V and J genes are TRBV11-2 and TRBJ2-5, with D perhaps TRBD2 (5 bases). The CDR3 is 15 residues long. Germline V CDR1 and CDR2: SGHAT, FQNNGV. V lost 5 bases and J lost 5, with 18 bases in between. The DNA for the CDR3 is TGTGCCAGCAGCCCCGGCGGGCTAGCTGCGGAGACCCAGTACTTC. Protein sequence: CASSPGGLAAETQYF.

This clonotype appeared a few times. V usage is TRBV27 and J usage is TRBJ2-3; no clear D gene. The V gene's germline CDR1 is MNHEY and CDR2 SMNVEV (reference sequence). CDR3 length: 16 residues. V lost 0 bases, J lost 1 base, and 11 bases lay in between. CDR3 residues: CASSLSDGGGTDTQYF. CDR3 nucleotide sequence: TGTGCCAGCAGTTTATCGGATGGTGGGGGCACAGATACGCAGTATTTT.

This clonotype showed up just a few times. The V call is TRBV27, the J call TRBJ2-3, with 9 bases fitting TRBD2. The germline V gene has CDR1 MNHEY and CDR2 SMNVEV (reference sequence). V shed 2 bases, J shed 8 bases, and the junction held 8 bases outside the gene matches. The CDR3 has 15 amino acids. The CDR3 here is CASSLRLSSGATQYF. DNA for the CDR3: TGTGCCAGCAGTTTACGACTATCTAGCGGGGCTACGCAGTATTTT.

In this sample, this clonotype turned up many times. The chain combines TRBV20-1 with TRBJ2-3; TRBD1 might be the D (5 bases). CDR1 and CDR2 from the germline V gene are DFQATT and SNEGSKA (reference sequence). The CDR3 sequence is 15 residues long. Trimming pared 2 bases from V and 3 bases from J, leaving 15 bases between. The chain's CDR3 is CSARRSGILTDTQYF. CDR3 bases: TGCAGTGCTAGACGGTCAGGGATTTTAACAGATACGCAGTATTTT.

V and J are TRBV24-1 and TRBJ2-1; a possible D gene is TRBD1 (8 bases). Germline V gives CDR1 KGHDR, CDR2 SFDVKD. Deletions cut 0 bases from V and 4 bases from J, with 12 bases between. The CDR3 is made up of 16 amino acids. As DNA, the CDR3 is TGTGCCACCAGTGATTTGGGACAGGGAGGGTACAATGAGCAGTTCTTC. Protein: CATSDLGQGGYNEQFF.

This clonotype occurred a few times. The CDR3 protein is CSPKRGNSPLHF. In DNA, the CDR3 is TGCAGCCCAAAAAGGGGGAATTCACCCCTCCACTTT. This sequence joins TRBV20-1 and TRBJ1-6; tentatively, D is TRBD1 (6 bases). The CDR3 is 12 residues long. Germline lookup yields CDR1 DFQATT and CDR2 SNEGSKA (reference sequence).

This sequence joins TRBV20-1 and TRBJ2-3, with D possibly being TRBD2 (6 bases). Germline V gene lookup returns CDR1 DFQATT and CDR2 SNEGSKA (reference sequence). The CDR3 runs 13 residues. V was trimmed by 1 base and J by 5 bases, leaving 10 bases between them. The CDR3 DNA reads TGCAGTGCTAGAGGACTAGTAGAAGATACGCAGTATTTT. Encoded protein: CSARGLVEDTQYF.

The rearrangement joins TRBV24-1 to TRBJ2-7; 7 bases are a match to TRBD2. Germline loops: CDR1 KGHDR, CDR2 SFDVKD. This CDR3 spans 14 amino acids. The trim removed 4 bases at V and 3 bases at J, leaving 5 bases unmatched. The CDR3 spells CATSERGTNYEQYF. CDR3 DNA: TGTGCCACCAGTGAACGCGGGACTAACTACGAGCAGTACTTC.

There are many counts of this clonotype. J is TRBJ2-7 and V is TRBV5-1; TRBD2 might be the D (5 bases). Trimming cost V 1 base and J 3 bases, with 8 bases left between them. This CDR3 region has 13 residues. Germline-derived CDR1 and CDR2 are SGHRS and YFSETQ. This CDR3 reads CASSLIRGYEQYV. CDR3 bases: TGCGCCAGCAGCTTGATTCGGGGCTACGAGCAGTACGTC.

This chain joins TRBV7-9 and TRBJ1-1; D not certain. Between the trimmed V and J ends, which lost 5 bases and 0 bases, there was a span of 16 bases. The CDR3 runs 16 residues. Germline-derived CDR1 and CDR2 are SEHNR and FQNEAQ (reference sequence). CDR3 sequence (DNA): TGTGCCAGCAGCCCCGTAATACGCGAATTGAACACTGAAGCTTTCTTT. Its protein product is CASSPVIRELNTEAFF.

This chain links TRBV29-1 with TRBJ1-4; TRBD1 might be the D (6 bases). V shed 6 bases and J shed 2 bases, with 13 bases lying between them. The length of the CDR3 is 14 residues. Germline CDR1 is SQVTM and CDR2 is ANQGSEA. In nucleotides, the CDR3 is TGCAGCGTCGCCCAGGGGAACACTAATGAAAAACTGTTTTTT. It codes for CSVAQGNTNEKLFF.

This clonotype was observed a few times. The chain links TRBV6-5 to TRBJ1-3; TRBD1 agrees at 8 bases. Germline values: CDR1 MNHEY, CDR2 SVGAGI. The CDR3 sequence is 15 residues long. V shed 7 bases, J shed 2 bases, and the junction held 7 bases outside the gene matches. The CDR3 region is CASTMDRAAGNTIYF. The CDR3 DNA sequence: TGTGCCAGCACCATGGACAGGGCAGCTGGAAACACCATATATTTT.

This clonotype was counted only a few times. The V and J genes are TRBV5-4 and TRBJ2-3; D is uncertain. Germline CDR1 is SGHNT and CDR2 is YYREEE (reference sequence). The CDR3 spans 15 residues. Trimming left V 5 bases short and J 2 bases short, with 15 bases between. CDR3 loop: CASRPDLESTDTQYF. CDR3 bases: TGTGCCAGCAGACCCGACTTGGAATCCACAGATACGCAGTATTTT. The full variable domain, with the rest looked up from reference TRBV5-4 and TRBJ2-3, is ETGVTQSPTHLIKTRGQQVTLRCSSQSGHNTVSWYQQALGQGPQFIFQYYREEENGRGNFPPRFSGLQFPNYSSELNVNALELDDSALYLCASRPDLESTDTQYFGPGTRLTVL.

This clonotype was found a few times. The V call is TRBV20-1, the J call TRBJ2-7; D remains ambiguous. This CDR3 has 13 amino acids. Deletions cut 0 bases from V and 4 bases from J, with 10 bases between. CDR1 and CDR2 (germline): DFQATT, SNEGSKA (reference sequence). CDR3 sequence (DNA): TGCAGTGCTAGAGAGGGATCTTTGTACGAGCAGTACGTC. Translated, it gives CSAREGSLYEQYV.

V is TRBV11-2 and J is TRBJ2-4; the match to TRBD2 covers 7 bases. The V gene's germline CDR1 is SGHAT and CDR2 FQNNGV. The CDR3 runs to 13 residues. The trim removed 0 bases at V and 13 bases at J, leaving 6 bases unmatched. In DNA form, the CDR3 reads TGTGCCAGCAGCTTAGAGACGGGACTAAGGCAGTACTTC. It codes for CASSLETGLRQYF.

The chain recombines TRBV20-1 with TRBJ2-5; 8 positions agree with TRBD2. V was clipped by 5 bases and J by 5 bases; unmatched bases: 7. Per the germline V gene, CDR1 is DFQATT and CDR2 is SNEGSKA (reference sequence). The CDR3 spans 13 residues. CDR3 sequence reads: CSAAEAGEETQYF. The CDR3 coding sequence is TGCAGTGCTGCTGAAGCGGGGGAGGAGACCCAGTACTTC.

The chain recombines TRBV11-2 with TRBJ2-5, with a weak D call TRBD1 (5 bases). CDR1 and CDR2 from the germline V gene are SGHAT and FQNNGV. The CDR3 sequence is 13 residues long. V was clipped by 1 base and J by 6 bases, with 9 bases between them. CDR3 sequence reads: CASSLGRAQTQYF. Written as DNA, the CDR3 is TGTGCCAGCAGCTTAGGCAGGGCCCAGACCCAGTACTTC.

In this sample, this clonotype turned up a few times. The chain couples TRBV6-1 to TRBJ2-7; D remains unclear. The CDR3 totals 13 residues. The germline V gene encodes CDR1 MNHNS and CDR2 SASEGT. The V gene lost 5 bases and the J gene lost 3 bases, with 11 bases spanning the gap. DNA of the CDR3: TGTGCCAGCAGTTTAACTCCTCACTACGAGCAGTACGTC. Its translation: CASSLTPHYEQYV.

This chain uses TRBV29-1 with TRBJ1-1; 7 bases match TRBD1. J gave up 5 bases and V 7 bases, and 13 bases lay outside the gene matches. The CDR3 is made up of 14 amino acids. Germline-derived CDR1 and CDR2 are SQVTM and ANQGSEA. Here the CDR3 reads CSGQRGGKGTEAFF. CDR3 DNA: TGCAGCGGACAAAGAGGGGGCAAAGGAACTGAAGCTTTCTTT.

The chain couples TRBV3-1 to TRBJ1-6; D might be TRBD1 (6 bases). This CDR3 is 14 amino acids long. Germline CDR1 LGHDT, CDR2 YNNKEL (reference sequence). V shed 4 bases and J shed 8 bases, with 12 bases lying between them. CDR3 loop: CASSPEGEDSPLHF. Written as DNA, the CDR3 is TGTGCCAGCAGCCCGGAGGGGGAGGATTCACCCCTCCACTTT.

The CDR3 bases are TGTGCCAGCAGCGTGGCAAACAGGGCCACCGGGGAGCTGTTTTTT. This codes for CASSVANRATGELFF. The rearrangement uses TRBV9 and TRBJ2-2, with a tentative D call TRBD1 (6 bases). Looked up from germline, CDR1 is SGDLS and CDR2 is YYNGEE. The CDR3 spans 15 residues. With 2 bases removed from V and 4 bases from J, the gap between germline ends came to 12 bases.

V usage is TRBV5-1 and J usage is TRBJ1-1; 11 positions match TRBD1. Germline V gene lookup returns CDR1 SGHRS and CDR2 YFSETQ. V shed 4 bases and J 1 base; nucleotides not matched to a gene: 3. The CDR3 has 15 amino acids. CDR3 nucleotides: TGCGCCAGCAGCATGGACAGGGGGCGGAACACTGAAGCTTTCTTT. It translates to CASSMDRGRNTEAFF.